Shown below are 25 T cell receptor beta chains from a single sample sequenced in a study of T cell responses to AZD1222 COVID-19 vaccine. The data were produced by immunoSEQ multiplex PCR, yet TCRdb's version contains in-frame clones alone and is incomplete. The sample yields around 100,000 clones, around 83% seen once. This material consisted of peripheral blood, taken on day 0 of AZD1222 vaccination. These receptors were obtained from an adult in good health.

For the CDR3, the DNA is TGTGCCACCGGACAGGGGGACTATGGCTACACCTTC. Protein product: CATGQGDYGYTF. J is TRBJ1-2 and V is TRBV7-2; 10 bases line up with TRBD1. V gave up 10 bases and J gave up 3 bases; unmatched junction bases: 2. The CDR3 length is 12 residues. The germline V gene has CDR1 SGHTA and CDR2 FQGNSA.

This clone appeared a few times. The chain is built from TRBV27 and TRBJ2-3; 9 positions match TRBD2. This CDR3 is 14 amino acids long. V was clipped by 10 bases and J by 4 bases; unmatched bases: 9. The germline gives CDR1 MNHEY, CDR2 SMNVEV (reference sequence). Here the CDR3 reads CATHGSGRPDTQYF. The CDR3 region has the DNA TGTGCCACCCATGGAAGCGGGAGGCCAGATACGCAGTATTTT.

The V call is TRBV30, the J call TRBJ2-3, with D uncertain. The CDR3 extends over 12 amino acids. Trimming shortened V by 4 bases and J by 2 bases, and 7 bases separated the two germline ends. Germline V lookup: CDR1 GTSNPN, CDR2 SVGIG (reference sequence). CDR3 loop: CAWNTFTDTQYF. Here the CDR3 DNA reads TGTGCCTGGAACACCTTCACAGATACGCAGTATTTT.

This chain links TRBV29-1 with TRBJ2-4; possible D gene TRBD1, 6 bases. The CDR3 runs 14 residues. Trimming took 3 bases from V and 3 from J, leaving 12 bases between them. Per the germline V gene, CDR1 is SQVTM and CDR2 is ANQGSEA. CDR3 loop: CSVEGADDKNIQYF. The CDR3 nucleotides read TGCAGCGTTGAGGGGGCAGACGACAAAAACATTCAGTACTTC.

The chain joins TRBV5-6 to TRBJ2-2; 12 bases agree with TRBD1. CDR1 and CDR2 (germline): SGHDT, YYEEEE. The CDR3 is made up of 18 amino acids. The V gene end was trimmed by 3 bases and the J gene end by 6 bases; junction bases not matched to a gene: 12. The CDR3 nucleotides are TGTGCCAGCAGCTCGACTCGGGACAGGGGGCTATTGTCCGGGGAGCTGTTTTTT. The encoded protein is CASSSTRDRGLLSGELFF.

The chain links TRBV28 to TRBJ1-2; no clear D. The CDR3 loop spans 13 amino acids. Looked up from germline, CDR1 is MDHEN and CDR2 is SYDVKM. V was trimmed by 1 base and J by 0 bases, leaving 3 bases between them. The CDR3 region is CASSLFTNYGYTF. CDR3 sequence (DNA): TGTGCCAGCAGTTTATTTACTAACTATGGCTACACCTTC.

The genes are TRBV4-1 and TRBJ2-3; maybe TRBD2 (6 bases). Germline CDR1 is MGHRA and CDR2 is YSYEKL. The CDR3 contains 17 residues. Trimming left V 0 bases short and J 0 bases short, with 13 bases between. The CDR3 region is CASSQESRGGSTDTQYF. CDR3 bases: TGCGCCAGCAGCCAAGAATCGCGAGGAGGGAGCACAGATACGCAGTATTTT.

V gene TRBV28 combines with J gene TRBJ2-7; the match to TRBD2 covers 7 bases. J gave up 6 bases and V 7 bases, and 9 bases lay outside the gene matches. The CDR3 length is 13 residues. CDR1 is MDHEN, CDR2 SYDVKM, per germline. CDR3 sequence: CASMGGLGSEQYF. The CDR3 DNA is TGTGCCAGCATGGGGGGGTTGGGTAGCGAGCAGTACTTC.

CDR3 sequence: CASSLAFSREGYTF. The CDR3 DNA reads TGTGCCAGCAGCTTAGCGTTCTCCAGGGAGGGCTACACCTTC. The chain couples TRBV7-2 to TRBJ1-2; TRBD1 might be the D (5 bases). Germline V gene lookup returns CDR1 SGHTA and CDR2 FQGNSA. Deletions cut 0 bases from V and 8 bases from J, with 13 bases between. The CDR3 contains 14 residues.

The chain employs TRBV10-3 and TRBJ1-1; the match to TRBD1 covers 7 bases. Trimming removed 4 bases from V and 2 bases from J; junction bases left unmatched: 10. The CDR3 runs to 16 residues. The V gene's germline CDR1 is ENHRY and CDR2 SYGVKD. The CDR3 DNA is TGTGCCATCAGTGCCCACCCGCGACAGGGAAACACTGAAGCTTTCTTT. It codes for CAISAHPRQGNTEAFF.

V is TRBV19 and J is TRBJ1-2, with D unresolved. The CDR3 has 11 amino acids. Germline V gene sequence: CDR1 LNHDA, CDR2 SQIVND (reference sequence). Trimming took 6 bases from V and 4 from J, leaving 6 bases between them. The CDR3 DNA is TGTGCCAGTAGATTCAGCTATGGCTACACCTTC. Residues: CASRFSYGYTF. The full variable domain, its missing parts supplied by reference TRBV19 and TRBJ1-2, is DGGITQSPKYLFRKEGQNVTLSCEQNLNHDAMYWYRQDPGQGLRLIYYSQIVNDFQKGDIAEGYSVSREKKESFPLTVTSAQKNPTAFYLCASRFSYGYTFGSGTRLTVV.

The CDR3 region is CAWSVSPQGPQHF. The DNA for the CDR3 is TGTGCCTGGAGTGTAAGTCCCCAAGGGCCCCAGCATTTT. This chain connects TRBV30 to TRBJ1-5; the D is unclear. Germline CDR1 is GTSNPN and CDR2 is SVGIG (reference sequence). The ends were cut back, 0 bases at V and 9 bases at J, with 12 bases in the middle. The CDR3 length is 13 residues.

This chain connects TRBV5-5 to TRBJ1-4; D gene ambiguous. V lost 0 bases, J lost 4 bases, and 7 bases lay in between. The V gene's germline CDR1 is SGHKS and CDR2 YYEKEE (reference sequence). This CDR3 contains 14 residues. In nucleotides, the CDR3 is TGTGCCAGCAGCTTGGCCAAGATTAATGAAAAACTGTTTTTT. It yields the protein CASSLAKINEKLFF.

The chain couples TRBV18 to TRBJ1-4; 10 nucleotides align to TRBD1. The CDR3 totals 16 residues. The germline V gene encodes CDR1 KGHSH and CDR2 LQKENI. After removal of 3 bases from V and 2 bases from J, the junction contained 3 bases not matched to a gene. The CDR3 sequence is CASSPSTGGTNEKLFF. The CDR3 coding sequence is TGTGCCAGCTCACCCTCGACAGGGGGCACTAATGAAAAACTGTTTTTT.

The CDR3 nucleotides read TGCGCCAGCAGCGGCACAGGGGTTAGCTCCTACGAGCAGTACTTC. It translates to CASSGTGVSSYEQYF. The rearrangement uses TRBV5-1 and TRBJ2-7; 7 bases are a match to TRBD1. Germline V gene lookup returns CDR1 SGHRS and CDR2 YFSETQ. Unmatched junction bases numbered 7, after V lost 4 bases and J lost 0 bases. The CDR3 totals 15 residues.

The chain links TRBV30 to TRBJ2-1; no reliable D call. From germline, CDR1 is GTSNPN and CDR2 SVGIG (reference sequence). The CDR3 extends over 11 amino acids. The V gene lost 2 bases and the J gene lost 8 bases, with 7 bases spanning the gap. Here the CDR3 DNA reads TGTGCCTGGAGTACTCGGGATGAGCAGTTCTTC. This encodes CAWSTRDEQFF.

The CDR3 DNA is TGTGCCAGCAGTGAAGTCGGGGCAAATAATTCACCCCTCCACTTT. Amino acids: CASSEVGANNSPLHF. The V call is TRBV6-1, the J call TRBJ1-6; D is possibly TRBD1 (5 bases). The V and J ends lost 1 base and 5 bases respectively, with 9 bases between them. Germline assignment: CDR1 MNHNS and CDR2 SASEGT. The CDR3 sequence is 15 residues long.

Here the CDR3 DNA reads TGCGCCAGCAGCTTGGCCGGGGGTGTTGGAACCTCTGGAAACACCATATATTTT. Its translation is CASSLAGGVGTSGNTIYF. The chain is built from TRBV5-1 and TRBJ1-3, with D maybe TRBD1 (5 bases). The CDR3 has 18 residues. The V end was cut by 0 bases, the J end by 0 bases, with 16 bases between. From germline, CDR1 is SGHRS and CDR2 YFSETQ.

The chain combines TRBV6-2 or TRBV6-3 with TRBJ1-5; maybe TRBD1 (5 bases). There are 12 residues in the CDR3. Trimming took off 6 bases at V and 9 bases at J, with 12 bases between the two ends. The V gene's germline CDR1 is MNHEY and CDR2 SVGEGT. CDR3 in amino acids: CASSPWGGPQHF. DNA for the CDR3: TGTGCCAGCAGCCCCTGGGGGGGGCCCCAGCATTTT.

The CDR3, as DNA: TGTGCCAGCAGTCCAACAGGGCGCGGGAATCAGCCCCAGCATTTT. Translating gives CASSPTGRGNQPQHF. The V and J genes are TRBV27 and TRBJ1-5, with TRBD1 as a possible D gene (6 bases). CDR3 length: 15 amino acids. The V end was cut by 5 bases, the J end by 4 bases, with 15 bases between. Germline V lookup: CDR1 MNHEY, CDR2 SMNVEV (reference sequence).

V and J are TRBV28 and TRBJ1-6; 10 bases are shared with TRBD1. Germline CDR1 is MDHEN and CDR2 is SYDVKM. The ends lost 6 bases at V and 9 bases at J; junction bases unmatched: 8. The CDR3 has 15 amino acids. CDR3 amino acids: CASRIRQGAVSPLHF. CDR3 coding DNA: TGTGCCAGCAGGATCCGACAGGGGGCGGTTTCACCCCTCCACTTT.

The J gene is TRBJ2-7, the V gene TRBV30, with 8 bases matching TRBD1. The CDR3 contains 13 residues. The V gene end was trimmed by 0 bases and the J gene end by 4 bases; junction bases not matched to a gene: 2. Germline CDR1 GTSNPN, CDR2 SVGIG (reference sequence). CDR3 sequence reads: CAWSVGQGYEQYF. The CDR3 DNA reads as TGTGCCTGGAGTGTTGGACAGGGATACGAGCAGTACTTC.

CDR3 in amino acids: CATSRERAGPANYGYTF. DNA of the CDR3: TGTGCCACCAGCAGAGAAAGGGCAGGGCCAGCTAACTATGGCTACACCTTC. J is TRBJ1-2 and V is TRBV15; a weak D match, TRBD1 (5 bases). V was trimmed by 0 bases and J by 0 bases, leaving 14 bases between them. The CDR3 runs 17 residues. Germline V gene data show CDR1 as LNHNV and CDR2 as YYDKDF (reference sequence). Filled out from reference TRBV15 and TRBJ1-2, the complete variable domain reads DAMVIQNPRYQVTQFGKPVTLSCSQTLNHNVMYWYQQKSSQAPKLLFHYYDKDFNNEADTPDNFQSRRPNTSFCFLDIRSPGLGDTAMYLCATSRERAGPANYGYTFGSGTRLTVV.

The chain couples TRBV28 to TRBJ1-1; possible D gene TRBD1, 6 bases. The germline CDR1 and CDR2 sequences are MDHEN and SYDVKM. Trimming cost V 10 bases and J 4 bases, with 10 bases left between them. The CDR3 covers 11 residues. The CDR3 here is CAIRQVTEAFF. DNA of the CDR3: TGTGCCATACGACAGGTCACTGAAGCTTTCTTT.

This rearrangement joins TRBV28 to TRBJ2-5, with D possibly matching TRBD2 (6 bases). This CDR3 comprises 15 residues. V was trimmed by 3 bases and J by 4 bases, leaving 15 bases between them. Germline V lookup: CDR1 MDHEN, CDR2 SYDVKM. The CDR3 coding sequence is TGTGCCAGCAGTTTTATCGGACTACGAAGAGAGACCCAGTACTTC. Its translation is CASSFIGLRRETQYF.